Listed here are 22 T cell receptor beta chains from one sample, sequenced in a study of regulatory T cells in long-lasting Graves disease. Indicated time point: newly diagnosed GD, antithyroid drugs for less than 3 months. Scientists built the TCR library using RNA that was extracted from PBMCs. For TCR beta, libraries came from iRepertoire HTBI primers and Arm-PCR of CDR3 regions. TCRdb ran MiXCR on the multiplex PCR reads and lists one entry per CDR3 protein. This table has about 540,000 distinct CDR3 sequences, 13% appearing once. These same data were also listed under a study on T cells in Graves' hyperthyroidism and ophthalmopathy.

The sequences come from peripheral blood mononuclear cells (PBMCs), collected at new diagnosis, from a patient treated with antithyroid drugs. These receptors were taken from a man aged 25-45 years with Graves disease.

This clonotype showed up just a few times. This chain links TRBV7-6 with TRBJ2-7, with D tentatively TRBD1 or TRBD2 (5 bases each). The germline V gene has CDR1 SGHVS and CDR2 FNYEAQ. This CDR3 spans 13 amino acids. Trimming took 3 bases from V and 2 from J, leaving 8 bases between them. CDR3 protein: CASSFEGPYEQYF. The DNA for the CDR3 is TGTGCCAGCAGCTTCGAGGGGCCCTACGAGCAGTACTTC.

As regards this clonotype: A read error is possible here, since a much larger clone lies one base away. This chain connects TRBV20-1 to TRBJ2-5, with 7 bases matching TRBD2. CDR1 and CDR2 (germline): DFQATT, SNEGSKA (reference sequence). This CDR3 has 14 residues. Trimming cost V 6 bases and J 5 bases; bases outside gene matches: 12. The CDR3 is CSARWGEGRETQYF. The CDR3 DNA follows: TGCAGTGCCCGATGGGGGGAGGGCCGCGAGACCCAGTACTTC.

There are many counts of this clonotype. The chain links TRBV12-3 or TRBV12-4 to TRBJ2-3, with 11 bases aligning to TRBD2. Trimming at V came to 2 bases and at J to 4 bases, leaving 8 bases not matched to a gene. This CDR3 spans 17 amino acids. The CDR3 nucleotides read TGTGCCAGCAGTTTATTAGCGGGAGGGCCAATCCCAGATACGCAGTATTTT. Translating it yields CASSLLAGGPIPDTQYF.

This clonotype was observed many times. The rearrangement uses TRBV12-3 or TRBV12-4 and TRBJ1-3, with D unclear. The length of the CDR3 is 14 residues. Trimming cost V 6 bases and J 2 bases, with 11 bases left between them. CDR3 loop: CASRPRTAGNTIYF. CDR3 nucleotide sequence: TGTGCCAGCAGGCCGCGGACGGCTGGAAACACCATATATTTT.

Many counts were recorded for this clonotype. This chain uses TRBV7-9 with TRBJ2-3; D unresolved. The CDR3 spans 14 residues. Germline assignment: CDR1 SEHNR and CDR2 FQNEAQ (reference sequence). Deletions cut 5 bases from V and 2 bases from J, with 11 bases between. CDR3 protein: CASSPGWFTDTQYF. The CDR3 nucleotides read TGTGCCAGCAGCCCAGGCTGGTTCACAGATACGCAGTATTTT.

This clonotype was recorded many times. An end of the junction does not agree with germline; a read error may underlie this. V is TRBV11-2 and J is TRBJ2-7; D possibly corresponds to TRBD2 (5 bases). Germline CDR1 is SGHAT and CDR2 is FQNNGV. CDR3 size: 15 residues. CDR3 bases: TGTGCCAGCAGCTTCAGCGGACCGTACTCCCACGAGCAGTACTTC. This codes for CASSFSGPYSHEQYF.

This clonotype was recorded many times. The rearrangement links TRBV12-3 or TRBV12-4 to TRBJ2-5; tentative D call: TRBD1 (6 bases). The ends were cut back, 2 bases at V and 4 bases at J, with 8 bases in the middle. The CDR3 runs to 13 residues. CDR3 in amino acids: CASSLRTAETQYF. CDR3 coding DNA: TGTGCCAGCAGTTTACGGACAGCAGAGACCCAGTACTTC.

The rearrangement uses TRBV27 and TRBJ1-4; D not certain. Germline CDR1 MNHEY, CDR2 SMNVEV (reference sequence). V dropped 6 bases and J dropped 0 bases, with 11 bases sitting between them. The CDR3 is 15 residues long. CDR3: CASSLMGSTNEKLFF. The CDR3 DNA reads as TGTGCCAGCAGCCTAATGGGGTCAACTAATGAAAAACTGTTTTTT. The full variable domain, rest sourced from reference TRBV27 and TRBJ1-4, is EAQVTQNPRYLITVTGKKLTVTCSQNMNHEYMSWYRQDPGLGLRQIYYSMNVEVTDKGDVPEGYKVSRKEKRNFPLILESPSPNQTSLYFCASSLMGSTNEKLFFGSGTQLSVL.

This clonotype showed up many times. The rearrangement joins TRBV6-5 to TRBJ1-4; a weak D match, TRBD1 (6 bases). The V end lost 0 bases, the J end lost 8 bases, and 16 bases lay between the germline ends. The V gene's germline CDR1 is MNHEY and CDR2 SVGAGI. This CDR3 is built from 16 residues. The CDR3 DNA reads TGTGCCAGCAGTTACTCGAAGTTCAGGGGAGGGGAAAAACTGTTTTTT. Amino acids: CASSYSKFRGGEKLFF.

This clonotype was seen many times. The chain joins TRBV10-1 to TRBJ2-1; perhaps TRBD1 as D (5 bases). V lost 0 bases, J lost 8 bases, and 14 bases lay in between. CDR3 size: 15 residues. The germline V gene has CDR1 WNHNN and CDR2 SYGVQD (reference sequence). The CDR3 sequence is CASSESPRQRDEQFF. The CDR3 region has the DNA TGCGCCAGCAGTGAGTCCCCCAGACAGCGCGATGAGCAGTTCTTC.

The rearrangement links TRBV28 to TRBJ2-7; no firm D call. Per the germline V gene, CDR1 is MDHEN and CDR2 is SYDVKM. The CDR3 is made up of 14 amino acids. Trimming cost V 5 bases and J 2 bases, with 13 bases left between them. Written as DNA, the CDR3 is TGTGCCAGCAGTCCGCTCTCTAATACCTACGAGCAGTACTTC. It codes for CASSPLSNTYEQYF. The entire variable domain, with the rest obtained from reference TRBV28 and TRBJ2-7, is as follows: DVKVTQSSRYLVKRTGEKVFLECVQDMDHENMFWYRQDPGLGLRLIYFSYDVKMKEKGDIPEGYSVSREKKERFSLILESASTNQTSMYLCASSPLSNTYEQYFGPGTRLTVT.

This clonotype has at least ten counts. The chain joins TRBV5-1 to TRBJ2-1, with a tentative D call TRBD2 (6 bases). The CDR3 is 15 amino acids. Trimming shortened V by 0 bases and J by 6 bases, and 13 bases separated the two germline ends. Germline CDR1 is SGHRS and CDR2 is YFSETQ. CDR3 in amino acids: CASSLVGGLSNEQFF. The CDR3 DNA reads TGCGCCAGCAGCTTGGTCGGAGGACTATCCAATGAGCAGTTCTTC.

The gene calls are TRBV9 and TRBJ2-7, with D perhaps TRBD2 (6 bases). The length of the CDR3 is 18 residues. Deletions cut 0 bases from V and 6 bases from J, with 25 bases between. CDR1 SGDLS and CDR2 YYNGEE come from the germline V gene. CDR3 DNA: TGTGCCAGCAGCGTAGAACCCCTGACCCCGACTAGTCCTGGCGAGCAGTACTTC. Protein product: CASSVEPLTPTSPGEQYF.

This clonotype was detected only a few times. The chain links TRBV5-1 to TRBJ2-5; 8 bases are shared with TRBD2. Germline CDR1 reads SGHRS; CDR2 reads YFSETQ. CDR3 length equals 15 residues. With 4 bases clipped from V and 2 bases from J, the junction kept 7 bases outside the gene matches. The CDR3 sequence is CASSTGTRGQETQYF. The CDR3 DNA sequence: TGCGCCAGCAGCACCGGGACTAGGGGGCAAGAGACCCAGTACTTC.

This sequence joins TRBV7-6 and TRBJ2-1; weak D call: TRBD2 (5 bases). The CDR3 consists of 14 residues. The germline V and J ends were trimmed by 4 bases and 6 bases, with 13 bases remaining between them. Per the germline V gene, CDR1 is SGHVS and CDR2 is FNYEAQ. The CDR3 reads CASSSTDGINEQFF. The CDR3 bases are TGTGCCAGCAGCTCCACGGACGGGATCAATGAGCAGTTCTTC.

This clonotype has only one observation. The J gene is TRBJ2-6, the V gene TRBV29-1; TRBD1 aligns across 9 bases. Germline CDR1 reads SQVTM; CDR2 reads ANQGSEA. V lost 1 base, J lost 1 base, and 2 bases stayed unmatched. This CDR3 contains 16 residues. CDR3 sequence: CSVEGTGDSGANVLTF. CDR3 coding DNA: TGCAGCGTTGAAGGGACAGGGGATTCTGGGGCCAACGTCCTGACTTTC.

Many counts were recorded for this clonotype. V gene TRBV5-1 combines with J gene TRBJ2-7; 8 bases align to TRBD2. This CDR3 has 15 amino acids. Per germline, CDR1 SGHRS and CDR2 YFSETQ. The junction had 7 bases not matched to a gene; V was cut back by 1 base and J by 4 bases. The CDR3 protein is CASSLMAGGGYEQYF. CDR3 DNA: TGCGCCAGCAGCTTGATGGCGGGAGGAGGGTACGAGCAGTACTTC.

This clonotype was observed many times. This CDR3 reads CASRSGNWFGELFF. As DNA, the CDR3 is TGTGCCAGCAGATCTGGGAACTGGTTCGGGGAGCTGTTTTTT. The chain links TRBV12-3 or TRBV12-4 to TRBJ2-2; the D is unclear. The CDR3 is 14 residues long. The V gene lost 6 bases and the J gene lost 7 bases, with 15 bases spanning the gap.

This clonotype was observed many times. The rearrangement joins TRBV2 to TRBJ1-5; TRBD1 agrees at 9 bases. The germline gives CDR1 SNHLY, CDR2 FYNNEI. There are 14 residues in the CDR3. Trimming took 8 bases from V and 6 from J; bases not matched to a gene: 8. The CDR3 coding sequence is TGTGCCAGCGGTTACGGGACAGGGTTTCAGCCCCAGCATTTT. This gives the protein CASGYGTGFQPQHF. The full variable domain, completed using reference TRBV2 and TRBJ1-5, is EPEVTQTPSHQVTQMGQEVILRCVPISNHLYFYWYRQILGQKVEFLVSFYNNEISEKSEIFDDQFSVERPDGSNFTLKIRSTKLEDSAMYFCASGYGTGFQPQHFGDGTRLSIL.

This clonotype was counted only a few times. CDR3 sequence: CASSSSDRGRGTGELFF. CDR3 nucleotide sequence: TGTGCCAGCAGCTCGTCCGACAGGGGACGGGGGACCGGGGAGCTGTTTTTT. The chain joins TRBV7-6 to TRBJ2-2, with 8 nucleotides matching TRBD1. There are 17 residues in the CDR3. Germline assignment: CDR1 SGHVS and CDR2 FNYEAQ. Trimming cost V 4 bases and J 5 bases; bases outside gene matches: 12.

The J gene is TRBJ2-7, the V gene TRBV20-1, with TRBD2 identical over 13 bases. The ends lost 5 bases at V and 5 bases at J; junction bases unmatched: 18. Germline V lookup: CDR1 DFQATT, CDR2 SNEGSKA (reference sequence). The CDR3 sequence is 18 residues long. The CDR3 DNA is TGCAGTGCTTTCACCACTAGCGGGAGGGCCGAGGGTTTCCACGAGCAGTACTTC. It translates to CSAFTTSGRAEGFHEQYF.

This clonotype was counted ten times or more. The V call is TRBV12-3 or TRBV12-4, the J call TRBJ1-5; no firm D call. Trimming left V 5 bases short and J 1 base short, with 15 bases between. This CDR3 contains 16 residues. CDR3 sequence (DNA): TGTGCCAGCAGTCTTTCAGGTGGGGTAAGCAATCAGCCCCAGCATTTT. This gives the protein CASSLSGGVSNQPQHF.